A selection of T cell receptor beta chains follows, all from one sample in a study of blood T cells in healthy people across ages. TCRdb called the 5' RACE reads again in MiXCR, with one record for every CDR3 protein. The sample lists about 500,000 distinct CDR3 sequences; 24% were seen once. These data were likewise used in another study, on T cells of mothers and their children.

Material: blood. Every receptor here comes from a boy aged 10-17 years in good health. CDR3s include the opening cysteine and the closing phenylalanine or tryptophan. Each record gives: D gene, J gene, clone size, V gene, CDR3 DNA, CDR3 protein. D genes are given only for firm matches. A row's size may be missing; if present it is once, few, many or a size class.

>TRBD1|TRBJ1-1|NA|TRBV3-1
TGTGCCAGCAGCCCGGGGACAGGGGGGGGTTACACTGAAGCTTTCTTT
CASSPGTGGGYTEAFF
>TRBD1|TRBJ1-3|few|TRBV27
TGTGCCAGCAGTTCCGGGACAGGGGACTCTGGAAACACCATATATTTT
CASSSGTGDSGNTIYF
>NA|TRBJ2-7|many|TRBV5-6
TGTGCCAGCAGCCACACCTACGAGCAGTACTTC
CASSHTYEQYF
>NA|TRBJ2-5|few|TRBV7-2
TGTGCCAGCAGCCCGCGGGGACCCTCTGGGGAGACCCAGTACTTC
CASSPRGPSGETQYF
>TRBD2|TRBJ2-7|NA|TRBV12-3/TRBV12-4
TGTGCCAGCAGTTTTTCGGGGTTAGGGGTACCTAGCGGGCGGCGGTACTTC
CASSFSGLGVPSGRRYF
>NA|TRBJ2-1|NA|TRBV6-5
TGTGCCAGCAGCCTCGGGTCGCTCTACAATGAGCAGTTCTTC
CASSLGSLYNEQFF
>NA|TRBJ1-5|NA|TRBV27
TGTGCCAGCAGTTTGATGTACAATCAGCCCCAGCATTTT
CASSLMYNQPQHF
>NA|TRBJ2-2|few|TRBV19
TGTGCCAGTAGTTTGACAGACACCGGGGAGCTGTTTTTT
CASSLTDTGELFF
>TRBD2|TRBJ2-7|many|TRBV7-2
TGTGCCAGCAGCTCATCTACCGGGACTACCTCCTACGAGCAGTACTTC
CASSSSTGTTSYEQYF
>TRBD1|TRBJ2-1|few|TRBV5-1
TGCGCCAGCAGCTTGATCGAGACAGGGTCGGATGAGCAGTTCTTC
CASSLIETGSDEQFF
>NA|TRBJ1-1|NA|TRBV7-2
TGTGCCAGCAGCTGGGCGCGGCACACTGAAGCTTTCTTT
CASSWARHTEAFF
>NA|TRBJ2-7|few|TRBV7-8
TGTGCCAGCAGCTTAGCGGGGTCGGGTCCGGAGCAGTACTTC
CASSLAGSGPEQYF
>NA|TRBJ1-4|NA|TRBV20-1
TGCAGTGCTAGAGTCCTACCTCCCCAGGGGATTGCTGAAAAACTGTTTTTT
CSARVLPPQGIAEKLFF
>NA|TRBJ2-4|NA|TRBV28
TGTGCCAGCAGTTTCAGGAACAAAAACATTCAGTACTTC
CASSFRNKNIQYF
>TRBD2|TRBJ2-1|few|TRBV6-1
TGTGCCAGCAGATCGCTAGCGGGCCGACGGAATGAGCAGTTCTTC
CASRSLAGRRNEQFF
>TRBD2|TRBJ2-7|few|TRBV2
TGTGCCAGCAGTGTGGTGCGGGAGCCCTACGAGCAGTACTTC
CASSVVREPYEQYF
>NA|TRBJ2-5|few|TRBV4-1
TGCGCCAGCAGCCTACAAGAGGGGGAAGAGACCCAGTACTTC
CASSLQEGEETQYF
>NA|TRBJ2-1|NA|TRBV29-1
TGCAGCGTTGAAGATTGGGTGGTAAGCTCCTACAATGAGCAGTTCTTC
CSVEDWVVSSYNEQFF
>NA|TRBJ1-6|few|TRBV7-2
TGTGCCAGCAGCTTAGCTCGTGGGTCCTATAATTCACCCCTCCACTTT
CASSLARGSYNSPLHF
>NA|TRBJ1-5|NA|TRBV6-5
TGTGCCAGCAGTTACGAACAGGTTAGCAATCAGCCCCAGCATTTT
CASSYEQVSNQPQHF
>NA|TRBJ2-1|few|TRBV7-2
TGTGCCAGCAGCCCGTATCGCGGAGGCAATGAGCAGTTCTTC
CASSPYRGGNEQFF
>NA|TRBJ2-3|NA|TRBV7-2
TGTGCCAGCAGCCCCCAAGCGTCGAGGGCAGATACGCAGTATTTT
CASSPQASRADTQYF
>NA|TRBJ1-1|few|TRBV5-6
TGTGCCAGCAGCCTCCGGGAATACGGGGCTTTCTTT
CASSLREYGAFF
>TRBD1|TRBJ1-2|NA|TRBV7-2
TGTGCCAGCAGCCCGGGGGACAGGGGGAAGGATAACTATGGCTACACCTTC
CASSPGDRGKDNYGYTF
>NA|TRBJ2-1|few|TRBV24-1
TGTGCCACCAGTGAGGCAAGGGGGTACAATGAGCAGTTCTTC
CATSEARGYNEQFF